The next 23 T cell receptor beta chains were all read from a single sample in a study of shared clonotypes between healthy human individuals. Method: immunoSEQ multiplex PCR; TCRdb's copy keeps in-frame clones and lacks some. The data show about 2.4 million clones, roughly 93% seen once. The sequenced sample was naive CD4+ T cells from PBMCs. The subset is: CD45RA+ positively selected. All receptors come from a man aged 18 to 29 in good health. Some clones in this sample may be carry-over from other donors' samples.

This chain uses TRBV6-1 with TRBJ2-7; tentatively, D is TRBD1 (5 bases). Germline V gene lookup returns CDR1 MNHNS and CDR2 SASEGT. The length of the CDR3 is 16 residues. Between the trimmed V and J ends, which lost 0 bases and 4 bases, there was a span of 16 bases. This chain's CDR3 is CASSEARRQGKYEQYF. CDR3 nucleotide sequence: TGTGCCAGCAGTGAAGCGCGCAGGCAGGGAAAATACGAGCAGTACTTC.

The chain has TRBV7-2 and TRBJ2-4; possible D gene TRBD2, 6 bases. Trimming cost V 5 bases and J 5 bases, with 10 bases left between them. This CDR3 is built from 13 residues. CDR1 is SGHTA, CDR2 FQGNSA, per germline. This chain's CDR3 is CASSPPGENIQYF. The CDR3 DNA sequence: TGTGCCAGCAGCCCACCGGGAGAAAACATTCAGTACTTC.

V is TRBV2 and J is TRBJ2-1; D is undetermined. Trimming took 8 bases from V and 8 from J, leaving 10 bases between them. Germline CDR1 and CDR2: SNHLY and FYNNEI. The CDR3 length is 11 residues. For the CDR3, the DNA is TGTGCCAGCGGGGATATCGATGAGCAGTTCTTC. Protein sequence: CASGDIDEQFF.

V is TRBV7-9 and J is TRBJ1-1, with a possible D match to TRBD1 (5 bases). Trimming pared 5 bases from V and 5 bases from J, leaving 18 bases between. Per the germline V gene, CDR1 is SEHNR and CDR2 is FQNEAQ (reference sequence). The CDR3 loop spans 15 amino acids. CDR3 in amino acids: CASSPQMTRGTEAFF. The CDR3 nucleotides read TGTGCCAGCAGCCCTCAAATGACTCGGGGGACTGAAGCTTTCTTT.

The chain carries TRBV5-8 and TRBJ2-1; 7 bases align to TRBD2. The V and J ends lost 0 bases and 2 bases, in that order; junction bases with no gene match: 8. In germline, CDR1 is SGHTS, CDR2 YDEGEE. The CDR3 has 17 residues. The CDR3 sequence: CASSLVLGGGTYNEQFF. The CDR3 DNA reads TGTGCCAGCAGCTTGGTATTAGGCGGGGGAACCTACAATGAGCAGTTCTTC.

The gene calls are TRBV6-1 and TRBJ2-5; 8 nucleotides line up with TRBD2. V trimming: 8 bases; J trimming: 4 bases; junction bases outside the gene matches: 9. The CDR3 is 14 residues long. The V gene's germline CDR1 is MNHNS and CDR2 SASEGT. The CDR3 loop reads CASGKGLAGETQYF. The CDR3 nucleotides read TGTGCCAGCGGGAAGGGGCTAGCGGGAGAGACCCAGTACTTC.

Points on this clone: This sample includes further DNA sequences coding for the same CDR3. CDR3 nucleotides: TGCGCCAGCAGCTTGCAGGATTCAACCTACGAGCAGTACTTC. The encoded protein is CASSLQDSTYEQYF. J is TRBJ2-7 and V is TRBV5-1, with unresolved D. Germline-derived CDR1 and CDR2 are SGHRS and YFSETQ. The CDR3 extends over 14 amino acids. V shed 1 base and J shed 2 bases, with 10 bases lying between them.

The chain combines TRBV28 with TRBJ2-7; D call uncertain. The V gene lost 1 base and the J gene lost 8 bases, with 12 bases spanning the gap. The germline V gene has CDR1 MDHEN and CDR2 SYDVKM. The CDR3 runs to 13 residues. The CDR3 region is CASSLSSPTKQYF. As DNA, the CDR3 is TGTGCCAGCAGTTTATCTTCCCCTACGAAGCAGTACTTC.

The V gene is TRBV7-7, the J gene TRBJ2-5; D not resolved. Trimming cost V 5 bases and J 5 bases, with 15 bases left between them. This CDR3 is 14 amino acids long. Germline V CDR1 and CDR2: SSHAT, FNYEAQ (reference sequence). The CDR3 DNA follows: TGTGCCAGCAGCCCCGTCGGAGTATCGGAGACCCAGTACTTC. Its protein product is CASSPVGVSETQYF.

A remark on this clone: Different DNA sequences within this sample yield the same CDR3. The gene calls are TRBV5-1 and TRBJ2-5; D gene uncertain. Trimming pared 0 bases from V and 3 bases from J, leaving 9 bases between. The CDR3 loop spans 14 amino acids. Per germline, CDR1 SGHRS and CDR2 YFSETQ. In DNA form, the CDR3 reads TGCGCCAGCAGCTTGGCGTCCGGTGAAGAGACCCAGTACTTC. It codes for CASSLASGEETQYF.

The chain links TRBV9 to TRBJ1-1; 11 positions match TRBD1. Unmatched junction bases numbered 7, after V lost 4 bases and J lost 2 bases. Germline V gives CDR1 SGDLS, CDR2 YYNGEE. There are 16 residues in the CDR3. The CDR3 reads CASSPRTGGFNTEAFF. The CDR3 coding sequence is TGTGCCAGCAGCCCACGGACAGGGGGCTTTAACACTGAAGCTTTCTTT. Variable domain in full (rest from reference TRBV9 and TRBJ1-1): DSGVTQTPKHLITATGQRVTLRCSPRSGDLSVYWYQQSLDQGLQFLIQYYNGEERAKGNILERFSAQQFPDLHSELNLSSLELGDSALYFCASSPRTGGFNTEAFFGQGTRLTVV.

This chain joins TRBV7-2 and TRBJ1-4; 7 nucleotides agree with TRBD1. CDR3 length: 15 amino acids. The germline V gene has CDR1 SGHTA and CDR2 FQGNSA. Trimming cost V 4 bases and J 8 bases; bases outside gene matches: 10. The CDR3 here is CASSSTTGTAEKLFF. DNA of the CDR3: TGTGCCAGCAGCTCAACAACCGGGACAGCAGAAAAACTGTTTTTT.

This chain's CDR3 is CAISESGATEAFF. As DNA, the CDR3 is TGTGCCATCAGTGAGTCTGGGGCCACTGAAGCTTTCTTT. The V and J genes are TRBV10-3 and TRBJ1-1; possibly TRBD1 for D (5 bases). This CDR3 spans 13 amino acids. The V gene's germline CDR1 is ENHRY and CDR2 SYGVKD. V was pared by 0 bases and J by 4 bases, with 6 bases between.

This chain connects TRBV7-2 to TRBJ2-2; no firm D call. This CDR3 has 13 residues. Looked up from germline, CDR1 is SGHTA and CDR2 is FQGNSA. V lost 2 bases and J lost 6, with 7 bases in between. The CDR3 DNA follows: TGTGCCAGCAGCTTAAGGATCGCCGGGGAGCTGTTTTTT. Encoded protein: CASSLRIAGELFF.

This chain joins TRBV6-5 and TRBJ1-2; 7 nucleotides align to TRBD1. The germline V gene encodes CDR1 MNHEY and CDR2 SVGAGI. CDR3 size: 12 residues. Unmatched junction bases numbered 3, after V lost 9 bases and J lost 2 bases. CDR3 in amino acids: CASQTGNYGYTF. The CDR3 nucleotides are TGTGCCAGTCAGACAGGGAACTATGGCTACACCTTC.

This clone was seen only once. The gene calls are TRBV28 and TRBJ2-1, with 7 nucleotides matching TRBD2. Germline lookup yields CDR1 MDHEN and CDR2 SYDVKM. The CDR3 consists of 16 residues. V trimming: 6 bases; J trimming: 10 bases; junction bases outside the gene matches: 18. This CDR3 is CASSLAAPPRSGEQFF. For the CDR3, the DNA is TGTGCCAGCAGCCTAGCGGCCCCGCCAAGATCGGGAGAGCAGTTCTTC.

The chain combines TRBV5-1 with TRBJ2-2; D not resolved. V was shortened by 2 bases and J by 3 bases, with 11 bases between the two germline ends. There are 15 residues in the CDR3. CDR1 is SGHRS and CDR2 is YFSETQ in the germline V gene. Here the CDR3 reads CASSFSSGYTGELFF. The DNA for the CDR3 is TGCGCCAGCAGCTTTTCATCTGGGTACACCGGGGAGCTGTTTTTT.

The chain has TRBV28 and TRBJ2-7; a weak D match, TRBD2 (6 bases). This CDR3 region has 15 residues. The V end was cut by 3 bases, the J end by 1 base, with 13 bases between. Germline CDR1 reads MDHEN; CDR2 reads SYDVKM. This CDR3 is CASSFAVDYSYEQYF. For the CDR3, the DNA is TGTGCCAGCAGTTTCGCGGTGGACTATTCCTACGAGCAGTACTTC.

The rearrangement joins TRBV30 to TRBJ1-3, with D unclear. V gave up 4 bases and J gave up 4 bases, with 8 bases separating them. CDR1 and CDR2 from the germline V gene are GTSNPN and SVGIG (reference sequence). The CDR3 runs to 12 residues. The CDR3 loop reads CAWNSGGNTIYF. The DNA for the CDR3 is TGTGCCTGGAATTCGGGAGGAAACACCATATATTTT.

This clone came up once. V and J are TRBV28 and TRBJ1-5; D is unresolved. This CDR3 comprises 14 residues. The germline gives CDR1 MDHEN, CDR2 SYDVKM. The germline V and J ends were trimmed by 4 bases and 2 bases, with 9 bases remaining between them. The CDR3 spells CASSSRVGNQPQHF. DNA for the CDR3: TGTGCCAGCAGTTCAAGGGTTGGCAATCAGCCCCAGCATTTT. Full variable domain (rest looked up from reference TRBV28 and TRBJ1-5): DVKVTQSSRYLVKRTGEKVFLECVQDMDHENMFWYRQDPGLGLRLIYFSYDVKMKEKGDIPEGYSVSREKKERFSLILESASTNQTSMYLCASSSRVGNQPQHFGDGTRLSIL.

Turning to this clone: The sample holds other DNA sequences that translate to the same CDR3. The V and J genes are TRBV7-3 and TRBJ1-5; 8 bases are a match to TRBD1. Germline CDR1 and CDR2: SGHTA and FQGTGA. The trim removed 3 bases at V and 2 bases at J, leaving 0 bases unmatched. There are 14 residues in the CDR3. As DNA, the CDR3 is TGTGCCAGCAGCTTGACAGGGGGCAATCAGCCCCAGCATTTT. It translates to CASSLTGGNQPQHF.

The chain uses TRBV6-1 and TRBJ2-3; the D gene is possibly TRBD1 (6 bases). The CDR3 is made up of 14 amino acids. V lost 4 bases to trimming and J lost 2 bases, with 10 bases between them. Germline V gene lookup returns CDR1 MNHNS and CDR2 SASEGT. CDR3 sequence: CASSVGDTTDTQYF. As DNA, the CDR3 is TGTGCCAGCAGTGTGGGGGACACCACAGATACGCAGTATTTT.

With regard to this clone: This same CDR3 is encoded by further DNA sequences in the sample. The chain joins TRBV2 to TRBJ1-1; D is unclear. V gave up 3 bases and J gave up 1 base, with 6 bases separating them. The CDR3 runs 13 residues. The germline CDR1 and CDR2 sequences are SNHLY and FYNNEI. For the CDR3, the DNA is TGTGCCAGCAGTGACCAAGGGAACACTGAAGCTTTCTTT. Translating it yields CASSDQGNTEAFF.